These 11 T cell receptor beta chains share one sample of origin, sequenced in a study of blood T cells in healthy people across ages. Sample-barcoded 5' priming and a J-beta primer mix drove a second PCR of about 6 to 12 cycles. Each CDR3 protein is one row after TCRdb ran MiXCR on the 5' RACE reads. The sample yields approximately 810,000 distinct CDR3 sequences, 29% seen once. Source material: blood. The receptors shown here come from a woman at least 80 years old in good health.

This clonotype was picked up many times. The rearrangement joins TRBV7-6 to TRBJ1-2, with a possible D match to TRBD1 (6 bases). Germline V CDR1 and CDR2: SGHVS, FNYEAQ. Trimming took 5 bases from V and 5 from J, leaving 12 bases between them. The CDR3 spans 13 residues. In DNA, the CDR3 is TGTGCCAGCAGCCCTTCCGGACAGTATGGCTACACCTTC. This encodes CASSPSGQYGYTF.

This clonotype was detected only a few times. The chain uses TRBV7-2 and TRBJ2-2; D is uncertain. Trimming cost V 0 bases and J 4 bases, with 9 bases left between them. Germline CDR1 is SGHTA and CDR2 is FQGNSA. The CDR3 contains 15 residues. CDR3 nucleotide sequence: TGTGCCAGCAGCTTAGCGCTAGGCAGCACCGGGGAGCTGTTTTTT. Amino acids: CASSLALGSTGELFF.

Many counts were recorded for this clonotype. The V and J genes are TRBV27 and TRBJ2-1, with 9 bases aligning to TRBD2. The germline V gene encodes CDR1 MNHEY and CDR2 SMNVEV (reference sequence). V was pared by 2 bases and J by 7 bases, with 9 bases of the junction left unmatched. The CDR3 covers 16 residues. DNA for the CDR3: TGTGCCAGCAGTTTACGGGGGGGACTAGCCCCTAATGAGCAGTTCTTC. Its translation is CASSLRGGLAPNEQFF.

This clonotype was found once. A much bigger clone sits one base away, suggesting this may be a read error. The chain links TRBV7-9 to TRBJ1-2; 7 nucleotides agree with TRBD1. CDR3 length: 12 residues. The trim removed 5 bases at V and 6 bases at J, leaving 3 bases unmatched. Germline CDR1 and CDR2: SEHNR and FQNEAQ (reference sequence). The DNA for the CDR3 is TGTGCCAGCAGCCATACAGGGGATGGCTACACCTTC. Translating gives CASSHTGDGYTF.

Comments on this clonotype: With a much larger clone just one base away, this may be a read error. This chain connects TRBV18 to TRBJ2-3, with a tentative D call TRBD2 (5 bases). The length of the CDR3 is 16 residues. Per germline, CDR1 KGHSH and CDR2 LQKENI. CDR3 DNA: TGTGCCAGCTCATCCCCTAGAAATCCTAGCACAGATACGCGGTATTTT. This sequence encodes CASSSPRNPSTDTRYF.

The rearrangement links TRBV7-2 to TRBJ2-1; D may match TRBD1 or TRBD2 (6 bases each). This CDR3 region has 15 residues. Per germline, CDR1 SGHTA and CDR2 FQGNSA. Trimming took off 2 bases at V and 5 bases at J, with 13 bases between the two ends. The CDR3 is CASSLRGALNNEQFF. DNA for the CDR3: TGTGCCAGCAGCTTAAGGGGGGCACTTAACAATGAGCAGTTCTTC.

The V and J genes are TRBV7-9 and TRBJ1-5; no definite D call. Trimming cost V 0 bases and J 6 bases, with 9 bases left between them. The CDR3 loop spans 14 amino acids. Germline assignment: CDR1 SEHNR and CDR2 FQNEAQ (reference sequence). Here the CDR3 DNA reads TGTGCCAGCAGCTTAGCCGGCGGCAGTCAGCCCCAGCATTTT. Translated, it gives CASSLAGGSQPQHF.

The chain joins TRBV7-2 to TRBJ1-2, with 7 positions matching TRBD1. The CDR3 is made up of 15 amino acids. Germline V lookup: CDR1 SGHTA, CDR2 FQGNSA. The trim removed 5 bases at V and 2 bases at J, leaving 8 bases unmatched. DNA of the CDR3: TGTGCCAGCAGCGAGGGGGCAGCCTGGAACTATGGCTACACCTTC. This encodes CASSEGAAWNYGYTF.

The table lists this clonotype with a few counts. The rearrangement links TRBV6-2 or TRBV6-3 to TRBJ1-4; D ambiguous. This CDR3 is 14 amino acids long. The germline gives CDR1 MNHEY, CDR2 SVGEGT. The V end lost 6 bases, the J end lost 8 bases, and 16 bases lay between the germline ends. Here the CDR3 DNA reads TGTGCCAGCAGCAAGACGTACTCTCCAGAAAAACTGTTTTTT. Its translation is CASSKTYSPEKLFF.

This chain links TRBV20-1 with TRBJ2-2, with TRBD2 matching over 11 bases. The CDR3 sequence is 15 residues long. Germline V gene data show CDR1 as DFQATT and CDR2 as SNEGSKA (reference sequence). J gave up 5 bases and V 5 bases, and 7 bases lay outside the gene matches. The CDR3 DNA reads TGCAGTGCTCCGATTAGCGGGGGGGCAACCGGGGAGCTGTTTTTT. Translated: CSAPISGGATGELFF.

The rearrangement links TRBV18 to TRBJ2-2; tentative D call: TRBD1 (6 bases). The CDR3 runs to 15 residues. Germline CDR1 KGHSH, CDR2 LQKENI. Trimming took off 2 bases at V and 9 bases at J, with 16 bases between the two ends. The CDR3 DNA follows: TGTGCCAGCTCACCAGTCGGCAGGGGCAGAAGGGAGCTGTTTTTT. Translation gives CASSPVGRGRRELFF.